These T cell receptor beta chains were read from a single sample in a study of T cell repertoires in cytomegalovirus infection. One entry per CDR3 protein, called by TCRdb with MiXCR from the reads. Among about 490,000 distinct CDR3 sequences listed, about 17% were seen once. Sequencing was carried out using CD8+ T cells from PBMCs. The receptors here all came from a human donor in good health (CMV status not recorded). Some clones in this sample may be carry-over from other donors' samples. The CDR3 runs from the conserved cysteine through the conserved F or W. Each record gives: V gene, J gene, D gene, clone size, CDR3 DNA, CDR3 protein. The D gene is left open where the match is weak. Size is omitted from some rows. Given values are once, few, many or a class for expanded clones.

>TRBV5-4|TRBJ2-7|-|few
TGTGCCAGCAGCTTAGGACTGTCAACCTACGAGCAGTACTTC
CASSLGLSTYEQYF
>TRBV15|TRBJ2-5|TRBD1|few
TGTGCCACCTTAGATCCGGGACAGTTAGAACAAGAGACCCAGTACTTC
CATLDPGQLEQETQYF
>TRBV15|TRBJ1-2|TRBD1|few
TGTGCCACCAGCAGAAACGAGGGGACAGGGAACCTCTATGGCTACACCTTC
CATSRNEGTGNLYGYTF
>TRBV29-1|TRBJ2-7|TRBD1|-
TGCAGCGTTACTACAGGGGACGCCGGGCGCGAGCAGTACTTC
CSVTTGDAGREQYF
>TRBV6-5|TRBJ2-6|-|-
TGTGCCAGCAGTTACGGGGAGGTTCCTGGGGCCAACGTCCTGACTTTC
CASSYGEVPGANVLTF
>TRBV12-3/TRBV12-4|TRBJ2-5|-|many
TGTGCCAGCAGCGGGGACTCCTTACTAGAGACCCAGTACTTC
CASSGDSLLETQYF
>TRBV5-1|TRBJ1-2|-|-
TGCGCCAGCAGCTCCGAGGCCGGCAAGGATGGCTACACCTTC
CASSSEAGKDGYTF
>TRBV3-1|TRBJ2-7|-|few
TGTGCCAGCAGCCAAGGCCCCGGAACCTCCTACGAGCAGTACTTC
CASSQGPGTSYEQYF
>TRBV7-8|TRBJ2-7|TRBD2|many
TGTGCCAGCAGCTTCCACCCAAACCTCCCAGCGGGAGTAATCGACGAGCAGTACTTC
CASSFHPNLPAGVIDEQYF
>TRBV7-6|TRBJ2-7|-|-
TGTGCCAGCAGCTTAGAAATCGTCAGGGAACAGGGAAGGACCTACGAGACGTACTTC
CASSLEIVREQGRTYETYF
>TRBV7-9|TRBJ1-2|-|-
TGTGCCAGCAGCCTGGGGACTCAAAGAACCCATGGCTACACCTTC
CASSLGTQRTHGYTF
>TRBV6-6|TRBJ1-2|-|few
TGTGCCAGCAATAACCCGGGACAACTGCCCTATGGCTACACCTTC
CASNNPGQLPYGYTF
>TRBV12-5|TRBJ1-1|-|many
TGTGCTAGTGCTCCCACCCTGGGGGGACTTTCCGAAGCTTTCTTT
CASAPTLGGLSEAFF
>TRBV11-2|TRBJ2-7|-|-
TGTGCCAGCAGCCCAATGCGGATCCCCTACGAGCAGTACTTC
CASSPMRIPYEQYF
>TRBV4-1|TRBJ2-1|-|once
TGCGCCAGCAGCCAAGATCTTCAGGACTACCTCTGGGGAGAGCAGTTCTTC
CASSQDLQDYLWGEQFF
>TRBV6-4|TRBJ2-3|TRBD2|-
TGTGCCAGCAGTATGACTAGCGGCACCACAGATACGCAGTATTTT
CASSMTSGTTDTQYF
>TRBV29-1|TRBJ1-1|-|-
TGCAGCGGTGAGTTCCAGTCGACTGAAGCTTTCTTT
CSGEFQSTEAFF
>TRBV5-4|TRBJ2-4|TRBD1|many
TGTGCCAGCAGCCTCGGACAGGGGGCGCGTAACATTCAGTACTTC
CASSLGQGARNIQYF
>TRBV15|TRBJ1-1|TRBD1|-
TGTGCCACCAGCAGGGGACAGGGCGCTGAAGCTTTCTTT
CATSRGQGAEAFF
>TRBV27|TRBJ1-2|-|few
TGTGCCAGCAGTTTGGGGGTATCAGCTAACTATGGCTACACCTTC
CASSLGVSANYGYTF
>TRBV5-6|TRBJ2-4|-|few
TGTGCCAGCAGCCCGTATGAAGATTTCGCCAAAAACATTCAGTACTTC
CASSPYEDFAKNIQYF
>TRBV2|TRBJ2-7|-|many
TGTGCCAGCATTATGGGAGGAGGGACCACGGGCTCCTACGAGCAGTACTTC
CASIMGGGTTGSYEQYF
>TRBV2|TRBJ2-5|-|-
TGTGCCAGCAGTGAACAGTGGGGGGACCCTCCCATCACCCAGTACTTC
CASSEQWGDPPITQYF
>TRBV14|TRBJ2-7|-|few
TGTGCCAGCAGCTCACCGGGTCACGAGCAGTACTTC
CASSSPGHEQYF
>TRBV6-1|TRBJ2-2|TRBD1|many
TGTGCCAGCAGTTCCCAAAAAGTAGGGACAGTAGCGAACACCGGGGAGCTGTTTTTT
CASSSQKVGTVANTGELFF
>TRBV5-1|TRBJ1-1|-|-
TGCGCCAGCAGCCTGGACACCCGGAGCGGTGAAGCTTTCTTT
CASSLDTRSGEAFF
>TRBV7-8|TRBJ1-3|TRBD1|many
TGTGCCAGCAGCCCGGGGACAGTCTCTGGAAACACCATATATTTT
CASSPGTVSGNTIYF
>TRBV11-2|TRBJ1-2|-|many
TGTGCCAGCAGCTTAGCCATTAACTATGGCTACACCTTC
CASSLAINYGYTF
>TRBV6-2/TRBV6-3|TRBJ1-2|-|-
TGTGCCAGCAGTTCCTCGACGGGGGTTAACTATGGCTACACCTTC
CASSSSTGVNYGYTF
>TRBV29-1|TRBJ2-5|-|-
TGCAGCGTTGAAGGACGGTACAGGCGAAACCAAGAGACCCAGTACTTC
CSVEGRYRRNQETQYF
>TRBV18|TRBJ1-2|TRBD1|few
TGTGCCAGCTCACCAGACAGGGGAAAGAGCTACTATGGCTACACCTTC
CASSPDRGKSYYGYTF
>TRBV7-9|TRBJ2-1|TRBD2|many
TGTGCCAGCAGCTTAGGGGCCAGCGGGGGGGCCTACAATGAGCAGTTCTTC
CASSLGASGGAYNEQFF
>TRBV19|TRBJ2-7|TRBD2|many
TGTGCCAGTAGACCAACAAGGGACTACCCTGGCGAGCAGTACTTC
CASRPTRDYPGEQYF
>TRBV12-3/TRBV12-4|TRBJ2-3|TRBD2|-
TGTGCCAGCAGCGGGACTAGCGGGGGCCACACAGATACGCAGTATTTT
CASSGTSGGHTDTQYF
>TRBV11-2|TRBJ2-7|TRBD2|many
TGTGCCAGCAGCCCTCTCGGAGGGACTAGTAAGGACGAGCAGTACTTC
CASSPLGGTSKDEQYF
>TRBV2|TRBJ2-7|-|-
TGTGCCAGCATTGGAACTCGGGACAAACCCTACGAGCAGTACTTC
CASIGTRDKPYEQYF
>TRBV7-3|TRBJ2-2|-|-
TGTGCCAGCAGCCCGTTGAGCGGGGAGCTGTTTTTT
CASSPLSGELFF
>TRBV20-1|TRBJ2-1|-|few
TGCAGTGCTAGAGAACTAGTCGGACATGAGCAGTTCTTC
CSARELVGHEQFF
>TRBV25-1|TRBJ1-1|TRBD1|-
TGTGCCAGCAGTGCCTTGGGACAGGGAAGCACTGAAGCTTTCTTT
CASSALGQGSTEAFF